The 11 T cell receptor beta chains below come from one sample, sequenced in a study of blood T cell repertoires in COVID-19. Here immunoSEQ multiplex PCR was the method, and the copy in TCRdb shows in-frame clones only, minus some. The repertoire includes some 390,000 clones, about 89% of them detected once, and about 1.6% sits in the top ten. Sequenced sample: peripheral blood. Receptors were obtained from a woman in her forties with COVID-19, enrolled during active disease.

This clone was detected only a few times. J is TRBJ2-2 and V is TRBV7-9; D is perhaps TRBD2 (6 bases). Germline-derived CDR1 and CDR2 are SEHNR and FQNEAQ (reference sequence). V gave up 4 bases and J gave up 4 bases, with 16 bases separating them. This CDR3 is built from 16 residues. CDR3 nucleotides: TGTGCCAGCAGCTACCATGACGGGAGCGGCACCGGGGAGCTGTTTTTT. It yields the protein CASSYHDGSGTGELFF.

The rearrangement joins TRBV5-4 to TRBJ2-1; TRBD2 agrees at 9 bases. The V and J ends lost 4 bases and 8 bases, in that order; junction bases with no gene match: 13. Germline-derived CDR1 and CDR2 are SGHNT and YYREEE (reference sequence). The CDR3 is 16 residues long. CDR3 in DNA: TGTGCCAGCAGCCTGCGGGGGGGATTTCGTCTGGATGAGCAGTTCTTC. Translating it yields CASSLRGGFRLDEQFF.

V is TRBV18 and J is TRBJ2-3, with D possibly being TRBD2 (5 bases). This CDR3 contains 14 residues. Germline V CDR1 and CDR2: KGHSH, LQKENI. V gave up 3 bases and J gave up 3 bases, with 10 bases separating them. The CDR3 spells CASSPPGETDTQYF. The CDR3 bases are TGTGCCAGCTCACCTCCTGGGGAGACAGATACGCAGTATTTT.

This chain joins TRBV5-5 and TRBJ2-5, with 11 bases identical to TRBD2. Germline lookup yields CDR1 SGHKS and CDR2 YYEKEE (reference sequence). The CDR3 has 18 residues. The V segment lost 4 bases and the J segment 5 bases; nucleotides outside the gene matches: 16. The CDR3 DNA follows: TGTGCCAGCAGCCTGACAGCAAAACTAGCGGGAGATTGGGAGACCCAGTACTTC. Protein product: CASSLTAKLAGDWETQYF.

The chain carries TRBV28 and TRBJ2-7; maybe TRBD2 (7 bases). CDR1 and CDR2 (germline): MDHEN, SYDVKM. Trimming stripped 0 bases from V and 0 bases from J, with 12 bases between. The CDR3 has 16 residues. Written as DNA, the CDR3 is TGTGCCAGCAGTTTATGGAGGGGGGGGAGCTCCTACGAGCAGTACTTC. This gives the protein CASSLWRGGSSYEQYF.

J is TRBJ2-7 and V is TRBV5-4, with 10 bases that match TRBD1. The CDR3 has 15 amino acids. After removal of 0 bases from V and 4 bases from J, the junction contained 4 bases not matched to a gene. The germline V gene encodes CDR1 SGHNT and CDR2 YYREEE (reference sequence). The DNA for the CDR3 is TGTGCCAGCAGCTTGGGAGGGACAGGGGAGTACGAGCAGTACTTC. This sequence encodes CASSLGGTGEYEQYF.

This chain uses TRBV5-1 with TRBJ1-1; TRBD1 agrees at 7 bases. Germline CDR1 reads SGHRS; CDR2 reads YFSETQ. The V and J ends lost 5 bases and 5 bases, in that order; junction bases with no gene match: 6. The CDR3 is 13 amino acids. CDR3 bases: TGCGCCAGCAGTACCGACAGGGAAACTGAAGCTTTCTTT. The encoded protein is CASSTDRETEAFF.

Notes on this clone: One end of the junction fails to match germline, which may point to a read error. This chain links TRBV5-1 with TRBJ2-7, with D unclear. Germline V gene lookup returns CDR1 SGHRS and CDR2 YFSETQ. The CDR3 spans 14 residues. The CDR3 loop is CASSLVGTDLLQHF. The CDR3 DNA sequence: TGCGCCAGCAGCTTGGTTGGAACAGATCTGCTCCAGCACTTC.

The V gene is TRBV19, the J gene TRBJ2-2; 8 bases line up with TRBD1. After removal of 1 base from V and 4 bases from J, the junction contained 2 bases not matched to a gene. The CDR3 has 15 residues. Germline CDR1 is LNHDA and CDR2 is SQIVND (reference sequence). CDR3 sequence (DNA): TGTGCCAGTAGTATAGGGACAGGGATCACCGGGGAGCTGTTTTTT. Encoded protein: CASSIGTGITGELFF.

This sequence joins TRBV9 and TRBJ1-5; possibly TRBD1 for D (5 bases). V was shortened by 0 bases and J by 9 bases, with 13 bases between the two germline ends. The V gene's germline CDR1 is SGDLS and CDR2 YYNGEE. This CDR3 is built from 14 residues. The CDR3 here is CASSVDGGDWPQHF. The DNA for the CDR3 is TGTGCCAGCAGCGTAGATGGCGGGGACTGGCCCCAGCATTTT.

This clone was seen once. The J gene is TRBJ2-3, the V gene TRBV28; TRBD1 is a possible D gene (6 bases). This CDR3 is 16 amino acids long. Germline V CDR1 and CDR2: MDHEN, SYDVKM. Trimming removed 3 bases from V and 8 bases from J, with 21 bases in between. CDR3 coding DNA: TGTGCCAGCAGTTTTTTGGGGGCCAGTCCCTTCAGTACGCAGTATTTT. Its translation: CASSFLGASPFSTQYF.